These 22 T cell receptor beta chains were sequenced from one sample in a study of Tregs in tolerant kidney transplant recipients (dated by TCRdb to about 2019). Library prep was done by the immunoSEQ multiplex PCR assay. The table comes from immuneACCESS by way of TCRdb, which keeps in-frame sequences with V and J called. Part of the clones is missing from these tables; in studies checked, under half for an unresolved V gene and the rest for unknown reasons. In this sample's table one finds nearly 15,000 clones. Jointly, the top ten make up 3.5% of the sample. The transplants used related donors with nonmyeloablative bone marrow transplantation, and mixed chimerism in the human trials was transient. Source: CD4+ T cells from blood (PBMCs), taken 12 months after the transplant. The receptors shown here come from a human patient who received a combined kidney and bone marrow transplant. After a transplant, certain T cells may trace back to the graft donor.

For this clone: The sequence runs out 3 residues before the end of the CDR3; the remainder is reconstructed from the germline J gene. The chain couples TRBV13 to TRBJ2-3; weak D call: TRBD2 (5 bases). CDR3 size: 14 residues. From germline, CDR1 is PRHDT and CDR2 FYEKMQ (reference sequence). V was cut by 3 bases and J by 2 bases, with 9 bases left in between. CDR3 residues: CASSLAGLTDTQYF. CDR3 DNA (partial): TGTGCCAGCAGCTTGGCGGGCCTCACAGATACG.

In regard to this clone: Sequencing ends 3 residues short of the CDR3 end; the germline J gene provides the rest. This chain joins TRBV20-1 and TRBJ1-3; D is perhaps TRBD1 (6 bases). Germline CDR1 DFQATT, CDR2 SNEGSKA (reference sequence). V lost 1 base and J 0 bases, leaving 10 bases between the germline ends. The CDR3 covers 15 residues. The CDR3 region is CSARVGTLSGNTIYF. The sequenced CDR3 bases are TGCAGTGCTAGAGTTGGGACACTCTCTGGAAACACC.

Details on this clone: The read halts 3 residues ahead of the CDR3 end, with the missing end drawn from the germline J gene. This chain uses TRBV29-1 with TRBJ1-2; 8 nucleotides agree with TRBD1. This CDR3 comprises 14 residues. Germline V gives CDR1 SQVTM, CDR2 ANQGSEA. The V and J ends lost 7 bases and 3 bases, in that order; junction bases with no gene match: 10. CDR3 DNA, as far as it was read: TGCAGCGCCATGGACAGGGAAGTATACTATGGC. This encodes CSAMDREVYYG. The entire CDR3 sequence reads CSAMDREVYYGYTF.

On this clone: The read halts 3 residues ahead of the CDR3 end, with the missing end drawn from the germline J gene. The genes are TRBV6-2 or TRBV6-3 and TRBJ2-3; D is ambiguous. The CDR3 spans 14 residues. Trimming took 7 bases from V and 2 from J, leaving 13 bases between them. Germline CDR1 MNHEY, CDR2 SVGEGT. CDR3 sequence: CASINSHFTDTQYF. Incomplete CDR3 DNA: TGTGCCAGCATTAACAGCCATTTCACAGATACG.

This clone is labeled medium-sized based on frequency. The CDR3 end lies 3 residues beyond the end of the read and is filled in from the germline J gene. The rearrangement links TRBV7-2 to TRBJ2-3; D might be TRBD2 (7 bases). The V gene's germline CDR1 is SGHTA and CDR2 FQGNSA. Trimming cost V 5 bases and J 4 bases, with 16 bases left between them. The CDR3 is made up of 15 amino acids. The chain's CDR3 is CASSVQGGGPDTQYF. The CDR3 bases that were read are TGTGCCAGCAGCGTACAAGGGGGGGGCCCAGATACG.

With regard to this clone: Read sequence stops 3 residues before the CDR3 end, and the germline J gene provides the missing end. The gene calls are TRBV7-9 and TRBJ2-5; a possible D gene is TRBD1 (5 bases). V was shortened by 5 bases and J by 2 bases, with 12 bases between the two germline ends. Germline V CDR1 and CDR2: SEHNR, FQNEAQ (reference sequence). This CDR3 region has 14 residues. The chain's CDR3 is CASSLQTAQETQYF. The sequenced CDR3 bases are TGTGCCAGCAGCCTTCAGACAGCACAAGAGACC.

As to this clone: With the read ending 3 residues before the CDR3 end, the germline J gene is used to fill in that end. This rearrangement joins TRBV10-3 to TRBJ2-7; TRBD1 agrees at 8 bases. Germline CDR1 ENHRY, CDR2 SYGVKD. The V segment lost 6 bases and the J segment 1 base; nucleotides outside the gene matches: 5. The CDR3 runs 14 residues. This CDR3 is CAIRPGQGSYEQYF. The sequenced CDR3 bases are TGTGCCATCAGGCCCGGACAGGGTTCCTACGAG.

Regarding this clone: The CDR3 end is not reached by the read, which stops 3 residues before it; the germline J gene fills it in. The chain couples TRBV30 to TRBJ2-1; 8 nucleotides align to TRBD1. The V and J ends lost 2 bases and 9 bases, in that order; junction bases with no gene match: 15. The CDR3 runs to 16 residues. In germline, CDR1 is GTSNPN, CDR2 SVGIG (reference sequence). The CDR3 bases that were read are TGTGCCTGGAGTAGAGCGGACAGGGTCTTGCTGGGTGAG. It specifies CAWSRADRVLLGE. The whole CDR3 is CAWSRADRVLLGEQFF.

As regards this clone: The DNA ends 3 residues before the CDR3 does, and the rest of the CDR3 is filled in from the germline J gene. The chain links TRBV6-2 or TRBV6-3 to TRBJ1-5; 9 bases agree with TRBD1. J gave up 4 bases and V 2 bases, and 6 bases lay outside the gene matches. There are 16 residues in the CDR3. In germline, CDR1 is MNHEY, CDR2 SVGEGT. CDR3 residues: CASSYALGQGNQPQHF. The DNA read from the CDR3 is TGTGCCAGCAGTTACGCTCTGGGACAGGGTAATCAGCCC.

By frequency, this clone registers medium-sized. The read halts 3 residues ahead of the CDR3 end, with the missing end drawn from the germline J gene. The chain links TRBV29-1 to TRBJ1-5; the D gene is possibly TRBD1 (5 bases). This CDR3 has 14 residues. Germline V gene lookup returns CDR1 SQVTM and CDR2 ANQGSEA. Trimming pared 5 bases from V and 3 bases from J, leaving 14 bases between. CDR3 protein: CSVYYRQHNQPQHF. The sequenced part of the CDR3 DNA is TGCAGCGTTTATTACAGACAGCACAATCAGCCC.

Note on this clone: With the read ending 3 residues before the CDR3 end, the germline J gene is used to fill in that end. The rearrangement uses TRBV7-8 and TRBJ1-6; 7 bases are a match to TRBD1. CDR3 length: 15 amino acids. With 6 bases clipped from V and 7 bases from J, the junction kept 9 bases outside the gene matches. CDR1 is SGHVS and CDR2 is FQNEAQ in the germline V gene. The CDR3 loop is CASSPGGTVNSPLHF. CDR3 DNA (partial): TGTGCCAGCAGTCCAGGGGGGACGGTGAATTCACCC.

This clone is identified as medium-sized from frequency. The sequenced fragment ends 3 residues before the CDR3 boundary, so the rest is inferred from the germline J gene. V usage is TRBV5-1 and J usage is TRBJ1-1; no clear D gene. Germline V gene sequence: CDR1 SGHRS, CDR2 YFSETQ. Trimming removed 9 bases from V and 3 bases from J, with 18 bases in between. The length of the CDR3 is 14 residues. CDR3 region: CATTPRGGDTEAFF. The sequenced CDR3 bases are TGCGCCACCACACCCCGGGGAGGAGACACTGAA.

Comment on this clone: The missing CDR3 end, 3 residues past where the read stops, is filled in from the germline J gene. The rearrangement joins TRBV7-3 to TRBJ1-1, with D tentatively TRBD1 (5 bases). CDR1 is SGHTA and CDR2 is FQGTGA in the germline V gene. V was trimmed by 5 bases and J by 2 bases, leaving 9 bases between them. CDR3 length: 13 amino acids. CDR3 amino acids: CASSRQINTEAFF. The part of the CDR3 DNA that was read is TGTGCCAGCAGCCGACAGATCAACACTGAA.

To note about this clone: The read terminates 3 residues before the CDR3 end, so the remaining end is supplied by the germline J gene. The chain has TRBV7-2 and TRBJ2-7, with D tentatively TRBD2 (6 bases). Germline values: CDR1 SGHTA, CDR2 FQGNSA. Trimming removed 1 base from V and 6 bases from J, with 10 bases in between. CDR3 length: 13 amino acids. The sequenced part of the CDR3 DNA is TGTGCCAGCAGCTTAGAAGGGACTCGCGAG. Residues: CASSLEGTRE. The full CDR3 protein reads CASSLEGTREQYF.

Regarding this clone: The read ends 3 residues before the CDR3 terminus; that terminus is restored from the germline J gene. This chain joins TRBV18 and TRBJ2-1; maybe TRBD2 (6 bases). The CDR3 loop spans 15 amino acids. Per germline, CDR1 KGHSH and CDR2 LQKENI. With 3 bases removed from V and 2 bases from J, the gap between germline ends came to 11 bases. The CDR3 is CASSPERVPYNEQFF. CDR3 DNA, as far as it was read: TGTGCCAGCTCACCGGAGCGGGTCCCCTACAATGAG.

As concerns this clone: The read ends 3 residues shy of where the CDR3 ends; the end is completed using the germline J gene. The J gene is TRBJ2-5, the V gene TRBV20-1, with D perhaps TRBD1 (5 bases). Trimming shortened V by 6 bases and J by 4 bases, and 12 bases separated the two germline ends. The germline CDR1 and CDR2 sequences are DFQATT and SNEGSKA (reference sequence). The CDR3 contains 12 residues. The CDR3 sequence is CSAQGVGETQYF. Partial CDR3 DNA: TGCAGTGCCCAAGGGGTAGGAGAGACC.

To note about this clone: The read ends 3 residues before the CDR3 terminus; that terminus is restored from the germline J gene. The rearrangement uses TRBV18 and TRBJ1-1; perhaps TRBD1 as D (6 bases). The ends were cut back, 4 bases at V and 4 bases at J, with 22 bases in the middle. The CDR3 runs 17 residues. CDR1 and CDR2 (germline): KGHSH, LQKENI. The covered CDR3 bases are TGTGCCAGCTCACTTACTGGGGGCGCCAGGAGTGGCACTGAA. It codes for CASSLTGGARSGTE. The CDR3 reads in full as CASSLTGGARSGTEAFF.

Comments on this clone: The read ends 3 residues before the CDR3 terminus; that terminus is restored from the germline J gene. This rearrangement joins TRBV6-2 or TRBV6-3 to TRBJ1-2, with D possibly matching TRBD1 (6 bases). The V end lost 5 bases, the J end lost 4 bases, and 14 bases lay between the germline ends. Looked up from germline, CDR1 is MNHEY and CDR2 is SVGEGT. CDR3 length equals 14 residues. The CDR3 DNA, read in part, is TGTGCCAGCAGTCTCACCGGGACAAGCTATGGC. Translated, it gives CASSLTGTSYG. From start to end, the CDR3 is CASSLTGTSYGYTF.

Note on this clone: The read terminates 3 residues before the CDR3 end, so the remaining end is supplied by the germline J gene. The rearrangement links TRBV20-1 to TRBJ2-2, with TRBD2 matching 7 bases. The CDR3 runs to 14 residues. V shed 4 bases, J shed 5 bases, and the junction held 7 bases outside the gene matches. Germline values: CDR1 DFQATT, CDR2 SNEGSKA (reference sequence). The covered CDR3 bases are TGCAGTGCTACCGGGGTTAGCGGGACCGGGGAG. Protein: CSATGVSGTGE. The whole CDR3 sequence reads CSATGVSGTGELFF.

About this clone: Sequencing ends 3 residues short of the CDR3 end; the germline J gene provides the rest. The chain uses TRBV5-4 and TRBJ2-7, with 7 bases that match TRBD2. After removal of 4 bases from V and 6 bases from J, the junction contained 7 bases not matched to a gene. The CDR3 is 13 amino acids. Germline CDR1 reads SGHNT; CDR2 reads YYREEE (reference sequence). CDR3 DNA, as far as it was read: TGTGCCAGCAGCGCGCGGGAGTCCGGCGAG. This codes for CASSARESGE. The full CDR3 sequence reads CASSARESGEQYF.

CDR3: CASSLGTGTGETQYF. Incomplete CDR3 DNA: TGCGCCAGCAGCTTGGGGACAGGGACTGGGGAGACC. This rearrangement joins TRBV5-1 to TRBJ2-5; 8 bases agree with TRBD1. The read falls 3 residues short of the CDR3 end, and the missing part is taken from the germline J gene. V dropped 0 bases and J dropped 5; count of bases not matched to a gene: 6. CDR1 and CDR2 (germline): SGHRS, YFSETQ. This CDR3 comprises 15 residues.

For this clone: The read stops 3 residues short of the end of the CDR3; the missing end is completed from the germline J gene. Other DNA sequences in this specimen translate into the identical CDR3. V gene TRBV30 combines with J gene TRBJ2-1; 10 positions match TRBD2. After removal of 4 bases from V and 6 bases from J, the junction contained 12 bases not matched to a gene. Germline V lookup: CDR1 GTSNPN, CDR2 SVGIG (reference sequence). CDR3 length: 16 residues. Partial CDR3 DNA: TGTGCCTGGATGGGGTGGCCTAGCGGGAGCTCCAATGAG. It yields the protein CAWMGWPSGSSNE. The whole CDR3 region reads CAWMGWPSGSSNEQFF.